A selection of T cell receptor beta chains follows, all from one sample in a study of cytomegalovirus exposure and HLA in healthy donors. Profiled with immunoSEQ multiplex PCR; TCRdb holds only in-frame clones, not every one. The data show 150,000 to 200,000 clones, with 77% seen just once and around 2.8% held by the top ten. The source material was PBMCs. The receptors stem from a woman aged 40 to 50 in good health and CMV-seropositive. The CDR3 runs from the conserved cysteine through the conserved F or W. A D gene is named only where the DNA matches it firmly. Not all rows give a size; the values are once, few, many and, for expanded clones, a class.

abundance,d_gene,v_gene,j_gene,CDR3nt,CDR3aa
NA,NA,TRBV28,TRBJ2-3,TGTGCCAGCAGTACATTCACAGATACGCAGTATTTT,CASSTFTDTQYF
NA,NA,TRBV7-2,TRBJ2-3,TGTGCCAGCAGCTTAGACTCGGGAGCCCCGCGAACGCAGTATTTT,CASSLDSGAPRTQYF
NA,TRBD1,TRBV6-6,TRBJ2-2,TGTGCCAGCAGAGGGACAGGGGGCAACACCGGGGAGCTGTTTTTT,CASRGTGGNTGELFF
NA,NA,TRBV2,TRBJ2-1,TGTGCCAGCAGTTATCTAGCATCCGGTGAGCAGTTCTTC,CASSYLASGEQFF
once,NA,TRBV6-5,TRBJ1-2,TGTGCCAGCAATGTTGACAGGAGAGGTGGCTACACCTTC,CASNVDRRGGYTF
NA,TRBD2,TRBV2,TRBJ2-5,TGTGCCAGTATGCGGGGGGGCCAAGAGACCCAGTACTTC,CASMRGGQETQYF
once,NA,TRBV7-9,TRBJ2-7,TGTTCCAGCAGCCGCGCGGGTTACGAGCAGTACTTC,CSSSRAGYEQYF
NA,NA,TRBV5-4,TRBJ1-3,TGTGCCAGCAGCGCCCCTACAGGTTCCTCTGGAAACACCATATATTTT,CASSAPTGSSGNTIYF
NA,NA,TRBV11-3,TRBJ2-1,TGTGCCAGCAGGAGCCGGGACTCCTTCTACAATGAGCAGTTCTTC,CASRSRDSFYNEQFF
NA,TRBD2,TRBV19,TRBJ2-3,TGTGCCAGTAGTCCACCATTCCTAGCGGCGCGGGGCACAGATACGCAGTATTTT,CASSPPFLAARGTDTQYF
NA,TRBD2,TRBV11-2,TRBJ2-3,TGTGCCAGCAGCTTCGGGAGGTCAGATACGCAGTATTTT,CASSFGRSDTQYF
NA,TRBD2,TRBV5-1,TRBJ2-1,TGCGCCAGCAGCCCGGGACTAGCGGGGGGGTATGAGCAGTTCTTC,CASSPGLAGGYEQFF
NA,TRBD2,TRBV4-3,TRBJ2-1,TGCGCCAGCAGCCAAGATGCCGGGGGGGCCCCCAATGAGCAGTTCTTC,CASSQDAGGAPNEQFF
NA,NA,TRBV19,TRBJ2-2,TGTGCCAGTAGTATTTCCAGGGGCACCGGGGAGCTGTTTTTT,CASSISRGTGELFF
few,NA,TRBV4-3,TRBJ2-1,TGCGCCAGCAGCCAAGGTCGAGCGTTTGAGCAGTTCTTC,CASSQGRAFEQFF
NA,TRBD1,TRBV28,TRBJ2-7,TGTGCCAGCAGTTCAACCGGGACAGGGGACTACGAGCAGTACTTC,CASSSTGTGDYEQYF
NA,TRBD2,TRBV30,TRBJ2-5,TGTGCCTGGGGGACTAGCGGGAGGGTTTACTTC,CAWGTSGRVYF
NA,NA,TRBV7-2,TRBJ1-2,TGTGCCAGCAGCTTAGCTGGCAGGGGATCATATGGCTACACCTTC,CASSLAGRGSYGYTF
NA,TRBD2,TRBV19,TRBJ2-7,TGTGCCAGTACCAGGACTAGCGGGATCCCCTACGAGCAGTACTTC,CASTRTSGIPYEQYF
NA,TRBD2,TRBV7-2,TRBJ2-3,TGTGCCAGCACCCCGGCGGCTAGCGGGGGGGCCCAAGATACGCAGTATTTT,CASTPAASGGAQDTQYF
NA,TRBD1,TRBV7-2,TRBJ2-1,TGTGCCAGCAGCTACGGACAGGCCGGCTCCTACAATGAGCAGTTCTTC,CASSYGQAGSYNEQFF
NA,NA,TRBV18,TRBJ1-2,TGTGCCAGCTCACCACAACCGAGGACAGAAGCCTATGGCTACACCTTC,CASSPQPRTEAYGYTF
NA,NA,TRBV7-2,TRBJ1-1,TGTGCCAGCAGCCCGGTTTCAGGTGACGACACTGAAGCTTTCTTT,CASSPVSGDDTEAFF
NA,NA,TRBV10-2,TRBJ2-1,TGCGCCAGCAGTGAAAGGGGGTCGACCTCCTACAATGAGCAGTTCTTC,CASSERGSTSYNEQFF
NA,NA,TRBV19,TRBJ1-6,TGTGCCAGTAGTACGGTGGGGGCCGGAAATTCACCCCTCCACTTT,CASSTVGAGNSPLHF
NA,NA,TRBV5-4,TRBJ2-2,TGTGCCAGCAGCTTAAAGGGGGGGGTAGTCGCCGGGGAGCTGTTTTTT,CASSLKGGVVAGELFF
NA,TRBD1,TRBV5-4,TRBJ1-1,TGTGCCAGCAGCCCGGGAGGGGAGGGGGCGCGAACTGAAGCTTTCTTT,CASSPGGEGARTEAFF
NA,TRBD1,TRBV11-2,TRBJ1-1,TGTGCCAGCAGCTTAGTCGGAGGGGGAACAGGGGGAACTGAAGCTTTCTTT,CASSLVGGGTGGTEAFF
NA,TRBD2,TRBV7-9,TRBJ2-7,TGTGCCAGCAGCTTAACAGGGACTAGCGGGCCCGCTTGGCACTTC,CASSLTGTSGPAWHF
NA,TRBD1,TRBV30,TRBJ2-5,TGTGCCTGGGGACAGGGAGGAGGAGAGACCCAGTACTTC,CAWGQGGGETQYF
NA,TRBD2,TRBV2,TRBJ2-7,TGTGCCAGCAGTGGGGGGGGTAGGTACGAGCAGTACTTC,CASSGGGRYEQYF
NA,NA,TRBV7-7,TRBJ1-4,TGTGCCAGCAGCTTAGACAGTACTAATGAAAAACTGTTTTTT,CASSLDSTNEKLFF
few,NA,TRBV19,TRBJ2-1,TGTGCCAGTAGTATGGGGGACTTTAGCTCCTACAATGAGCAGTTCTTC,CASSMGDFSSYNEQFF
NA,TRBD1,TRBV14,TRBJ1-2,TGTGCCAGCAGCCGAGGACAGGTTGGCTACACCTTC,CASSRGQVGYTF
NA,NA,TRBV5-6,TRBJ1-3,TGTGCCAGCAGCTTGCCAGGGATAATTGCAGACACCATATATTTT,CASSLPGIIADTIYF
NA,NA,TRBV2,TRBJ2-2,TGTGCCAGCAGCTCGAGGCAGGGGGGCACCGGGGAGCTGTTTTTT,CASSSRQGGTGELFF
NA,NA,TRBV28,TRBJ1-5,TGTGCCAGCAGTTCCCCGGGAGACTGGTTTCAGCCCCAGCATTTT,CASSSPGDWFQPQHF
NA,TRBD1,TRBV4-2,TRBJ1-4,TGTGCCAGCAGCCAAAAGGGGGCGGCCGGAGAAAATGAAAAACTGTTTTTT,CASSQKGAAGENEKLFF
NA,TRBD1,TRBV6-1,TRBJ1-2,TGTGCCAGCAGTGTGGACAGGGACTATGGCTACACCTTC,CASSVDRDYGYTF
few,TRBD1,TRBV25-1,TRBJ2-1,TGTGCCAGCAGTGAAGGACAGGGCAGCAATGAGCAGTTCTTC,CASSEGQGSNEQFF
NA,TRBD1,TRBV11-3,TRBJ1-3,TGTGCCAGTTCACAGGGGGCTGGAAACACCATATATTTT,CASSQGAGNTIYF
NA,NA,TRBV5-4,TRBJ1-3,TGTGCCAGCAGCTTAGGGGAGGGACTCTCTGGAAACACCATATATTTT,CASSLGEGLSGNTIYF
once,NA,TRBV4-1,TRBJ2-1,TGCGCCAGCAGCCAAGTTGCGGGGTTACGGGGGAGTGAGCAGTTCTTC,CASSQVAGLRGSEQFF
NA,TRBD1,TRBV15,TRBJ1-4,TGTGCCACCAGCAGAGACGGACAGGGGCATGAAAAACTGTTTTTT,CATSRDGQGHEKLFF
NA,TRBD1,TRBV5-1,TRBJ2-5,TGCGCCAGCATCCCCGGGACAGGGGGCTGGGGGACCCAGTACTTC,CASIPGTGGWGTQYF
NA,NA,TRBV18,TRBJ1-5,TGTGCCAGCTCACCGAGGAGGGATCAGCCCCAGCATTTT,CASSPRRDQPQHF
NA,NA,TRBV4-1,TRBJ2-7,TGCGCCAGCAGCCAAAAGCTTTCCAGGGTGATCGACGAGCAGTACTTC,CASSQKLSRVIDEQYF
NA,NA,TRBV11-2,TRBJ1-2,TGTGCCAGCAGCTTGGGGGGGCTGGGTGGCTACACCTTC,CASSLGGLGGYTF
NA,NA,TRBV2,TRBJ2-6,TGTGCCAGCATGACGACAGGGGCCAACGTCCTGACTTTC,CASMTTGANVLTF
NA,NA,TRBV5-4,TRBJ1-4,TGTGCCAGCAGCCCCGGAGCTGAAAAACTGTTTTTT,CASSPGAEKLFF
NA,NA,TRBV9,TRBJ2-1,TGTGCCAGCAGCGCGCGACTCGGGGAGCAGTTCTTC,CASSARLGEQFF
NA,NA,TRBV7-6,TRBJ2-7,TGTGCCAGCAGCCAAATGCAGGGAAGTGAGCAGTACTTC,CASSQMQGSEQYF
NA,NA,TRBV7-2,TRBJ2-7,TGTGCCAGCAGCCCCGCGCTAGCCTCCTACGAGCAGTACTTC,CASSPALASYEQYF